This T cell receptor beta chain is drawn from a study of chemoradiotherapy in HPV16-positive cancers. Study as a whole: Functional T-cell assays on two HPV16-positive patients' cells defined candidate HPV-specific clones and common TCR motifs.

Comment on this clone: Its specificity is unknown.

Study-level findings and limits: The functional HPV-specific definition rests on just a couple of HPV16-positive patients. Candidate HPV-specific clones and E7-related TCR motifs grew in tumor during treatment.

Generated by immunoSEQ multiplex PCR, the TCRdb table keeps only in-frame clones and is missing some. This sample has about 12,000 clones, with about 75% found just once. Samples were taken several times over chemoradiotherapy. Germline V lookup: CDR1 PRHDT, CDR2 FYEKMQ (reference sequence). The CDR3 sequence is 15 residues long. The V and J ends lost 5 bases and 6 bases, in that order; junction bases with no gene match: 9. This clonotype originated in a human donor with HPV-associated anogenital cancer. The chain couples TRBV13 to TRBJ2-3; TRBD1 agrees at 9 bases. The sample was gathered from a patient who underwent chemoradiotherapy. CDR3 nucleotide sequence: TGTGCCAGCAGCCACCGGGACAGGGCGGGCGATACGCAGTATTTT. Translated: CASSHRDRAGDTQYF.